This is a list of T cell receptor beta chains from one sample in a study of blood T cell repertoires in COVID-19. Clones were read by immunoSEQ multiplex PCR, and TCRdb kept only the in-frame ones, dropping some. The data show some 300,000 clones, roughly 91% seen once. Specimen: PBMCs or T cells enriched from blood (not recorded which). These TCRs come from a woman in her sixties in a cohort exposed to, infected with or recovered from COVID-19 (not recorded which). CDR3s include the opening cysteine and the closing phenylalanine or tryptophan. The D gene is left open where the match is weak. Only part of the rows carry a size: once, few, many, or a class if the clone is expanded.

CDR3 DNA,CDR3 protein,V gene,clone size,J gene,D gene
TGTGCCAGCAGTGCAAGGCTAGCGGGCGGGGAGACCCAGTACTTC,CASSARLAGGETQYF,TRBV2,-,TRBJ2-5,TRBD2
TGTGCCAGCAGCTTAGCAAGGACTCCCGGGGTATCCTACGAGCAGTACTTC,CASSLARTPGVSYEQYF,TRBV7-2,-,TRBJ2-7,-
TGTGCCAGCAGCTTAGAAGCAGGGCAGCCCCAGCATTTT,CASSLEAGQPQHF,TRBV7-2,-,TRBJ1-5,-
TGTGCCAGCAGCTTTAGACACGGCGACTACGAGCAGTACTTC,CASSFRHGDYEQYF,TRBV7-2,few,TRBJ2-7,-
TGTGCCAGCAGTGTGCCGGGACAGGGAGGCTATGGCTACACCTTC,CASSVPGQGGYGYTF,TRBV28,-,TRBJ1-2,TRBD1
TGTGCCAGCAGCCATGCGGACAGGGAAAATTCACCCCTCCACTTT,CASSHADRENSPLHF,TRBV7-2,-,TRBJ1-6,TRBD1
TGTGCCAGTAGCACTCAGGGCTATCAGCCCCAGCATTTT,CASSTQGYQPQHF,TRBV19,-,TRBJ1-5,-
TGCGCCAGCAGCTCCGGGACAGGGAAGGAAAAACTGTTTTTT,CASSSGTGKEKLFF,TRBV5-1,-,TRBJ1-4,TRBD1
TGTGCCAGCTCACCACGAGGACTAGGCTTCCATGAGCAGTTCTTC,CASSPRGLGFHEQFF,TRBV18,-,TRBJ2-1,TRBD2
TGTGCCAGCAGCCCCGGGGGGGGGAGCACTGAAGCTTTCTTT,CASSPGGGSTEAFF,TRBV28,-,TRBJ1-1,-
TGCGCCAGCGCCCAGAAGGACAGGAACACCGGGGAGCTGTTTTTT,CASAQKDRNTGELFF,TRBV10-1,-,TRBJ2-2,-
TGCGCCAGCAGCCCCTTGCAGGGTGGTCAGCCCCAGCATTTT,CASSPLQGGQPQHF,TRBV10-2,once,TRBJ1-5,-
TGTGCCAGCAGCTTTGCGGGGGGCGGGGATACGCAGTATTTT,CASSFAGGGDTQYF,TRBV28,-,TRBJ2-3,TRBD2
TGTGCCAGCAGGGAGGGGACTAGAGAAACCAATGAGCAGTTCTTC,CASREGTRETNEQFF,TRBV28,-,TRBJ2-1,TRBD2
TGTGCCTGGATCTACCGGGACAGTTATAATTCACCCCTCCACTTT,CAWIYRDSYNSPLHF,TRBV30,-,TRBJ1-6,TRBD1
TGTGCCAGCAGCGCCAGAAACAGGGTTTTGCGCCAAGAGACCCAGTACTTC,CASSARNRVLRQETQYF,TRBV5-4,-,TRBJ2-5,-
TGTGCCAGCATCTGGGGTACAGGGGGCAAGCAGTACTTC,CASIWGTGGKQYF,TRBV12-1,once,TRBJ2-7,-
TGTGCCACCAGTGTCGGACTAGCGGGAGCCGCAGATACGCAGTATTTT,CATSVGLAGAADTQYF,TRBV24-1,-,TRBJ2-3,TRBD2
TGTGCCAGCAGCGTACAGGGGGCGCGCACTGAAGCTTTCTTT,CASSVQGARTEAFF,TRBV7-2,-,TRBJ1-1,TRBD1
TGTGCCAGCAGCTTAAACCAGGGGGAAGGGCCCCAGCATTTT,CASSLNQGEGPQHF,TRBV7-8,-,TRBJ1-5,TRBD1
TGTGCCAGCAACCCGGGGACAGGCATCTACGAGCAGTACTTC,CASNPGTGIYEQYF,TRBV2,few,TRBJ2-7,TRBD1
TGTGCCAGCAGCTTAGAAGCAGGTTGGGCGAATGAGCAGTTCTTC,CASSLEAGWANEQFF,TRBV7-6,-,TRBJ2-1,-
TGTGCCAGCGGGCGGACAGGGGATAATTCACCCCTCCACTTT,CASGRTGDNSPLHF,TRBV27,few,TRBJ1-6,TRBD1
TGTGCCAGCAGCCAAGCCCGGACTAGCTCCTACGAGCAGTACTTC,CASSQARTSSYEQYF,TRBV3-1/TRBV3-2,-,TRBJ2-7,TRBD2
TGCGCCAGCAGCTTGGATGGGAGCTCCTACGAGCAGTACTTC,CASSLDGSSYEQYF,TRBV5-1,-,TRBJ2-7,-
TGTGCCAGCCGGGACAGCCAAGAGACCCAGTACTTC,CASRDSQETQYF,TRBV27,-,TRBJ2-5,TRBD1
TGTGCCAGCAGTTCCAGTACCTACAATGAGCAGTTCTTC,CASSSSTYNEQFF,TRBV28,once,TRBJ2-1,-
TGTGCCAGCAGCATCACCGGGACATATAGCGGGGAGCTGTTTTTT,CASSITGTYSGELFF,TRBV21-1,few,TRBJ2-2,-
TGTGCCAGCAGCCAACGGGTGAACACTGAAGCTTTCTTT,CASSQRVNTEAFF,TRBV4-2,-,TRBJ1-1,-
TGTGCCAGCAAGATCCGGGACGAGCAGTACTTC,CASKIRDEQYF,TRBV27,-,TRBJ2-7,-
TGTGCCAGCAGTGACAGGGTCTATGGCTACACCTTC,CASSDRVYGYTF,TRBV25-1,-,TRBJ1-2,-
TGTGCCAGTAGTAAGGGCAGCGGGCTCTATGGCTACACCTTC,CASSKGSGLYGYTF,TRBV19,-,TRBJ1-2,-
TGCGCCAGCAGCCATGCCAGGCTCGCTGAAGCTTTCTTT,CASSHARLAEAFF,TRBV4-1,-,TRBJ1-1,-
TGTGCCAGCAGTTCCCGGGGAGTAGGCTATGGCTACACCTTC,CASSSRGVGYGYTF,TRBV28,once,TRBJ1-2,-
TGTGCCAGCAGCTCTGGACAGGGGGAGATTGGCAATCAGCCCCAGCATTTT,CASSSGQGEIGNQPQHF,TRBV11-2,once,TRBJ1-5,TRBD1
TGTGCCAGCAGGAATACTCCGGGACAGGGCTTCAATCAGCCCCAGCATTTT,CASRNTPGQGFNQPQHF,TRBV28,once,TRBJ1-5,TRBD1
TGTGCCAGCAGCCGGGGACAGGGGGTCATGAACACTGAAGCTTTCTTT,CASSRGQGVMNTEAFF,TRBV5-4,-,TRBJ1-1,TRBD1
TGTGCCAGCAGCCCGGGACTAGCGGGAGGGTCCCCATCCTACAATGAGCAGTTCTTC,CASSPGLAGGSPSYNEQFF,TRBV7-2,-,TRBJ2-1,TRBD2
TGCGCCAGCAGCCCCCTTCAGGCCGGGAGGTACTATGGCTACACCTTC,CASSPLQAGRYYGYTF,TRBV5-1,-,TRBJ1-2,-
TGTGCCATCACCCTAGGGGGTGATAATTCACCCCTCCACTTT,CAITLGGDNSPLHF,TRBV10-3,-,TRBJ1-6,-
TGTGCCAGCAGTGACAGCGGTCAGGCCGGGGAGCTGTTTTTT,CASSDSGQAGELFF,TRBV6-4,-,TRBJ2-2,-
TGTGCCACCAGCAGAGACCCACAGGGGGCAGAATATGGCTACACCTTC,CATSRDPQGAEYGYTF,TRBV15,-,TRBJ1-2,TRBD1
TGTGCCAGCAGGCAGGGGGCGGGGGAGACCCAGTACTTC,CASRQGAGETQYF,TRBV2,-,TRBJ2-5,TRBD1
TGTGCCAGCAGTCCGACAGGGGCTGGAAACACCATATATTTT,CASSPTGAGNTIYF,TRBV3-1/TRBV3-2,-,TRBJ1-3,TRBD1
TGTGCCAGCAGTCCTTACCGGGACAGGGAAAATCAGCCCCAGCATTTT,CASSPYRDRENQPQHF,TRBV27,-,TRBJ1-5,TRBD1
TGCGCCAGCAGTTGGACCGGGACAGGGCTCTACGAGCAGTACTTC,CASSWTGTGLYEQYF,TRBV5-1,-,TRBJ2-7,TRBD1
TGTGCCAGCAGGCCGGGACAGGCGGAGACCCAGTACTTC,CASRPGQAETQYF,TRBV6-5,once,TRBJ2-5,TRBD1
TGTGCCAGCAGTGAAAGGGGACAGGGACCCTACGAGCAGTACTTC,CASSERGQGPYEQYF,TRBV6-1,-,TRBJ2-7,TRBD1
TGCAGCGGTCTGGACAGAGATAACTATGGCTACACCTTC,CSGLDRDNYGYTF,TRBV29-1,-,TRBJ1-2,-
TGTGCCAGCAGTTTTGACCCGGGACTGACCCCCTATGGCTACACCTTC,CASSFDPGLTPYGYTF,TRBV27,-,TRBJ1-2,-
TGTGCCAGCAGTTCCGGGACTAGCGGGTACAATGAGCAGTTCTTC,CASSSGTSGYNEQFF,TRBV27,once,TRBJ2-1,TRBD2
TGCGCCAGCAGCCAACTAGCGGGAGGCGGCGAGCAGTACTTC,CASSQLAGGGEQYF,TRBV4-3,-,TRBJ2-7,TRBD2
TGTGCCAGCAGCCACTCTAGCGGGAGCAGAACCGGGGAGCTGTTTTTT,CASSHSSGSRTGELFF,TRBV11-2,-,TRBJ2-2,TRBD2
TGTGCCTGGAGTGTTGGGGCTAGCGGGATGAATGAGCAGTTCTTC,CAWSVGASGMNEQFF,TRBV30,-,TRBJ2-1,TRBD2